These T cell receptor beta chains were read from a single sample in a study of T cell responses to AZD1222 COVID-19 vaccine. Method: immunoSEQ multiplex PCR; TCRdb's copy keeps in-frame clones and lacks some. Of about 210,000 clones in the sample, approximately 94% are singletons; the top ten hold over 1.5%. Here the sequenced sample was peripheral blood, taken 28 days after the second dose of the MenACWY control vaccine. Receptors originate from an adult who received the MenACWY meningococcal vaccine as a control. Each CDR3 is given with its conserved first and last residue. Fields, in order: D gene, J gene, V gene, clone size, CDR3 protein, CDR3 DNA. The D gene is left open where the match is weak. Not every row has a clone size; where given, it reads once, few, many or a size class.

d_gene: -
j_gene: TRBJ2-6
v_gene: TRBV4-3
abundance: -
CDR3aa: CASSPKTGSGANVLTF
CDR3nt: TGCGCCAGCAGCCCTAAGACAGGCTCTGGGGCCAACGTCCTGACTTTC

d_gene: TRBD1
j_gene: TRBJ1-2
v_gene: TRBV5-1
abundance: -
CDR3aa: CASSRTGSNYGYTF
CDR3nt: TGCGCCAGCAGCAGGACAGGATCTAACTATGGCTACACCTTC

d_gene: TRBD2
j_gene: TRBJ2-5
v_gene: TRBV4-3
abundance: -
CDR3aa: CASSQGLAVETQYF
CDR3nt: TGCGCCAGCAGCCAAGGTCTAGCGGTGGAGACCCAGTACTTC

d_gene: -
j_gene: TRBJ1-3
v_gene: TRBV6-2/TRBV6-3
abundance: -
CDR3aa: CASSYSTSGDGRNTIYF
CDR3nt: TGTGCCAGCAGTTACTCGACCAGTGGAGACGGCAGAAACACCATATATTTT

d_gene: -
j_gene: TRBJ2-7
v_gene: TRBV4-1
abundance: few
CDR3aa: CASSHLTGTYEQYF
CDR3nt: TGCGCCAGCAGCCATCTGACAGGCACCTACGAGCAGTACTTC

d_gene: -
j_gene: TRBJ1-4
v_gene: TRBV5-5
abundance: -
CDR3aa: CASSLAGGNLREKLFF
CDR3nt: TGTGCCAGCAGCTTGGCCGGGGGAAATTTGCGAGAAAAACTGTTTTTT

d_gene: TRBD2
j_gene: TRBJ2-3
v_gene: TRBV9
abundance: -
CDR3aa: CASSLRTSGRADTQYF
CDR3nt: TGTGCCAGCAGCCTACGGACTAGCGGGAGGGCAGATACGCAGTATTTT

d_gene: TRBD2
j_gene: TRBJ2-7
v_gene: TRBV28
abundance: -
CDR3aa: CASSRGGGSGTYEQYF
CDR3nt: TGTGCCAGCAGTCGGGGCGGGGGTAGCGGGACCTACGAGCAGTACTTC

d_gene: TRBD1
j_gene: TRBJ2-2
v_gene: TRBV25-1
abundance: -
CDR3aa: CASRGPGQPLTGELFF
CDR3nt: TGTGCCAGCAGAGGCCCGGGACAGCCTTTGACCGGGGAGCTGTTTTTT

d_gene: -
j_gene: TRBJ2-6
v_gene: TRBV29-1
abundance: -
CDR3aa: CSVVGANVLTF
CDR3nt: TGCAGCGTTGTTGGGGCCAACGTCCTGACTTTC

d_gene: -
j_gene: TRBJ2-1
v_gene: TRBV2
abundance: -
CDR3aa: CASSMIRVLNEQFF
CDR3nt: TGTGCCAGCAGTATGATCCGGGTTCTCAATGAGCAGTTCTTC

d_gene: TRBD2
j_gene: TRBJ2-7
v_gene: TRBV7-9
abundance: -
CDR3aa: CASSYSLREGTYEQYF
CDR3nt: TGTGCCAGCAGCTATAGCCTCCGGGAGGGAACCTACGAGCAGTACTTC

d_gene: -
j_gene: TRBJ2-1
v_gene: TRBV30
abundance: -
CDR3aa: CAWSAVRGAVYNEQFF
CDR3nt: TGTGCCTGGAGCGCCGTGAGGGGAGCGGTTTACAATGAGCAGTTCTTC

d_gene: -
j_gene: TRBJ1-4
v_gene: TRBV4-2
abundance: -
CDR3aa: CASSQEGLEKLFF
CDR3nt: TGTGCCAGCAGCCAAGAGGGGTTGGAAAAACTGTTTTTT

d_gene: -
j_gene: TRBJ2-2
v_gene: TRBV6-2/TRBV6-3
abundance: -
CDR3aa: CASSYFQGVGTGELFF
CDR3nt: TGTGCCAGCAGTTACTTTCAGGGAGTGGGCACCGGGGAGCTGTTTTTT

d_gene: TRBD1
j_gene: TRBJ1-1
v_gene: TRBV9
abundance: -
CDR3aa: CASSVNNQGVNTEAFF
CDR3nt: TGTGCCAGCAGCGTAAATAATCAGGGGGTTAACACTGAAGCTTTCTTT

d_gene: -
j_gene: TRBJ1-1
v_gene: TRBV3-1/TRBV3-2
abundance: -
CDR3aa: CASSQGERYTEAFF
CDR3nt: TGTGCCAGCAGCCAAGGTGAAAGGTATACTGAAGCTTTCTTT

d_gene: TRBD2
j_gene: TRBJ2-1
v_gene: TRBV10-2
abundance: -
CDR3aa: CASRFQREVRYEQFF
CDR3nt: TGCGCCAGCAGATTCCAGCGGGAGGTTAGATATGAGCAGTTCTTC

d_gene: TRBD1
j_gene: TRBJ2-7
v_gene: TRBV5-1
abundance: -
CDR3aa: CASSLATGVLGYEQYF
CDR3nt: TGCGCCAGCAGCTTGGCCACAGGGGTTCTCGGGTACGAGCAGTACTTC

d_gene: TRBD1
j_gene: TRBJ2-7
v_gene: TRBV7-9
abundance: once
CDR3aa: CASSDRDRGQNEQYF
CDR3nt: TGTGCCAGCAGCGACCGGGACAGGGGACAAAACGAGCAGTACTTC

d_gene: -
j_gene: TRBJ2-2
v_gene: TRBV9
abundance: -
CDR3aa: CASTGDRYGGELFF
CDR3nt: TGTGCCAGCACCGGTGACAGATACGGCGGGGAGCTGTTTTTT

d_gene: -
j_gene: TRBJ1-2
v_gene: TRBV10-3
abundance: -
CDR3aa: CAISESNGYGYTF
CDR3nt: TGTGCCATCAGTGAGTCGAACGGATATGGCTACACCTTC

d_gene: -
j_gene: TRBJ2-7
v_gene: TRBV27
abundance: few
CDR3aa: CASASPGGGVSSYEQYF
CDR3nt: TGTGCCAGCGCTTCTCCGGGTGGCGGGGTGAGCTCCTACGAGCAGTACTTC

d_gene: TRBD2
j_gene: TRBJ2-7
v_gene: TRBV7-2
abundance: -
CDR3aa: CASSLTLAGGPYEQYF
CDR3nt: TGTGCCAGCAGCTTGACTCTAGCGGGGGGGCCCTACGAGCAGTACTTC

d_gene: TRBD2
j_gene: TRBJ2-7
v_gene: TRBV7-9
abundance: -
CDR3aa: CASSPWAGSGDEQYF
CDR3nt: TGTGCCAGCAGCCCCTGGGCGGGGAGCGGGGACGAGCAGTACTTC

d_gene: TRBD1
j_gene: TRBJ1-6
v_gene: TRBV19
abundance: -
CDR3aa: CASRTGDYSPLHF
CDR3nt: TGTGCCAGTAGGACAGGGGATTATTCACCCCTCCACTTT

d_gene: -
j_gene: TRBJ1-3
v_gene: TRBV9
abundance: -
CDR3aa: CASPEPQGSGNTIYF
CDR3nt: TGTGCCAGCCCTGAGCCTCAGGGATCTGGAAACACCATATATTTT

d_gene: -
j_gene: TRBJ1-6
v_gene: TRBV5-1
abundance: -
CDR3aa: CASSLVGFNSPLHF
CDR3nt: TGCGCCAGCAGCTTGGTGGGCTTTAATTCACCCCTCCACTTT

d_gene: -
j_gene: TRBJ1-5
v_gene: TRBV21-1
abundance: -
CDR3aa: CASSKIGVGQGVNQPQHF
CDR3nt: TGTGCCAGCAGCAAAATCGGTGTCGGACAGGGAGTCAATCAGCCCCAGCATTTT

d_gene: -
j_gene: TRBJ2-1
v_gene: TRBV7-2
abundance: -
CDR3aa: CASGTESYNEQFF
CDR3nt: TGTGCCAGCGGGACGGAATCCTACAATGAGCAGTTCTTC

d_gene: -
j_gene: TRBJ1-4
v_gene: TRBV30
abundance: -
CDR3aa: CAWGQTNEKLFF
CDR3nt: TGTGCCTGGGGACAGACTAATGAAAAACTGTTTTTT

d_gene: TRBD1
j_gene: TRBJ1-2
v_gene: TRBV27
abundance: -
CDR3aa: CASSGRGREGYTF
CDR3nt: TGTGCCAGCAGTGGCAGGGGGCGTGAGGGCTACACCTTC

d_gene: TRBD1
j_gene: TRBJ1-4
v_gene: TRBV4-2
abundance: -
CDR3aa: CASSQGLTGGYPSNEKLFF
CDR3nt: TGTGCCAGCAGCCAAGGGCTCACAGGGGGATACCCCTCTAATGAAAAACTGTTTTTT

d_gene: -
j_gene: TRBJ1-2
v_gene: TRBV13
abundance: -
CDR3aa: CASTPRQAADGYTF
CDR3nt: TGTGCCAGCACGCCAAGACAGGCCGCGGATGGCTACACCTTC

d_gene: TRBD2
j_gene: TRBJ2-3
v_gene: TRBV5-1
abundance: -
CDR3aa: CASSFGSSGGADTQYF
CDR3nt: TGCGCCAGCAGCTTTGGGTCTAGCGGGGGGGCAGATACGCAGTATTTT

d_gene: TRBD1
j_gene: TRBJ2-6
v_gene: TRBV5-1
abundance: -
CDR3aa: CASSLEPGGTGVGTGANVLTF
CDR3nt: TGCGCCAGCAGCTTGGAACCGGGAGGGACAGGGGTAGGGACAGGGGCCAACGTCCTGACTTTC

d_gene: -
j_gene: TRBJ1-1
v_gene: TRBV7-9
abundance: -
CDR3aa: CASGVTNTEAFF
CDR3nt: TGTGCCAGCGGGGTAACGAACACTGAAGCTTTCTTT

d_gene: -
j_gene: TRBJ1-1
v_gene: TRBV6-5
abundance: -
CDR3aa: CASSYSNLVGRGAFF
CDR3nt: TGTGCCAGCAGTTACTCGAATTTGGTGGGCCGAGGGGCTTTCTTT

d_gene: -
j_gene: TRBJ1-5
v_gene: TRBV28
abundance: once
CDR3aa: CASSLRQAAPSQPQHF
CDR3nt: TGTGCCAGCAGTTTACGACAGGCGGCCCCTTCTCAGCCCCAGCATTTT

d_gene: -
j_gene: TRBJ2-3
v_gene: TRBV12-5
abundance: -
CDR3aa: CASGLLSGDTQYF
CDR3nt: TGTGCTAGTGGTTTGCTCAGTGGAGATACGCAGTATTTT

d_gene: -
j_gene: TRBJ1-5
v_gene: TRBV12-2
abundance: -
CDR3aa: CASRLAGGDRETFGNQPQHF
CDR3nt: TGTGCAAGTCGCTTAGCGGGAGGGGACAGGGAAACTTTTGGCAATCAGCCCCAGCATTTT

d_gene: TRBD2
j_gene: TRBJ2-3
v_gene: TRBV4-2
abundance: once
CDR3aa: CASSQGLAGGGGTDTQYF
CDR3nt: TGTGCCAGCAGCCAGGGACTAGCGGGGGGCGGGGGCACAGATACGCAGTATTTT

d_gene: TRBD1
j_gene: TRBJ1-6
v_gene: TRBV29-1
abundance: -
CDR3aa: CSVATGGESPLHF
CDR3nt: TGCAGCGTTGCTACAGGGGGAGAGTCACCCCTCCACTTT